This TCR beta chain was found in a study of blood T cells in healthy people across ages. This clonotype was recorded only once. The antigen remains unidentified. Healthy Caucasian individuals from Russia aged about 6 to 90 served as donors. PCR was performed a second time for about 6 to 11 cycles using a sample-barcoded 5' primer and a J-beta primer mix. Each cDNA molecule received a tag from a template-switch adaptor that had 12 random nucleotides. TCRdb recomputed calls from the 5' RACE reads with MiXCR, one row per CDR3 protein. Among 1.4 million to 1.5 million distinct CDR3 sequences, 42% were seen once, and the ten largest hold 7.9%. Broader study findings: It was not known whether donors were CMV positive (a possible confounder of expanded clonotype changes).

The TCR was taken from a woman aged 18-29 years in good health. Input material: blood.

This CDR3 reads CASAQGYEQYF. The CDR3 coding sequence is TGTGCTAGTGCGCAGGGGTACGAGCAGTACTTC. The chain links TRBV12-5 to TRBJ2-5, with D possibly being TRBD1 (6 bases). Matching the DNA end better, TRBJ2-7 makes the J call doubtful. The V gene's germline CDR1 is LGHNT and CDR2 FRNRAP. This CDR3 spans 11 amino acids.